Below, 5 T cell receptor beta chains from the same sample are listed, as sequenced in a study of T cell changes during pregnancy in multiple sclerosis. The assay was immunoSEQ multiplex PCR, and TCRdb's table has in-frame clones only and misses some. Of about 110,000 clones in the sample, around 93% were seen once. Sample: peripheral blood, taken after pregnancy. Every receptor here comes from a female donor with multiple sclerosis, enrolled in a pregnancy study.

This clone was detected once. The V and J genes are TRBV2 and TRBJ1-1; weak D call: TRBD1 (6 bases). The CDR3 has 15 amino acids. In germline, CDR1 is SNHLY, CDR2 FYNNEI. V lost 7 bases and J 0 bases, leaving 15 bases between the germline ends. CDR3 nucleotides: TGTGCCAGCAACAGGGAGGGCAGGGTGAACACTGAAGCTTTCTTT. Encoded protein: CASNREGRVNTEAFF.

The chain combines TRBV30 with TRBJ1-2, with TRBD1 matching over 8 bases. The CDR3 is 12 residues long. Trimming at V came to 2 bases and at J to 6 bases, leaving 2 bases not matched to a gene. CDR1 and CDR2 (germline): GTSNPN, SVGIG (reference sequence). The CDR3 DNA follows: TGTGCCTGGAGTCGGACAGGGAATGGCTACACCTTC. Amino acids: CAWSRTGNGYTF.

The CDR3 is CASQLTGGGELFF. CDR3 nucleotide sequence: TGTGCCAGCCAATTGACTGGCGGCGGGGAGCTGTTTTTT. The J gene is TRBJ2-2, the V gene TRBV6-6; no definite D call. The V end lost 8 bases, the J end lost 7 bases, and 14 bases lay between the germline ends. Germline CDR1 is MNHNY and CDR2 is SVGAGI (reference sequence). The CDR3 is 13 residues long.

In its sample, this clone was seen once. The chain couples TRBV6-5 to TRBJ2-1, with D maybe TRBD1 (5 bases). Trimming stripped 5 bases from V and 0 bases from J, with 11 bases between. The CDR3 is 15 amino acids. The germline V gene encodes CDR1 MNHEY and CDR2 SVGAGI. CDR3: CASSPTDSSYNEQFF. CDR3 in DNA: TGTGCCAGCAGTCCGACAGACAGCTCCTACAATGAGCAGTTCTTC.

The chain links TRBV7-2 to TRBJ2-3, with 7 nucleotides matching TRBD2. J was trimmed by 1 base and V by 1 base; bases with no gene match: 8. Germline values: CDR1 SGHTA, CDR2 FQGNSA. This CDR3 region has 17 residues. The CDR3 coding sequence is TGTGCCAGCAGCTTAGGTTCGGCGGGAGCGCGCACAGATACGCAGTATTTT. It is translated as CASSLGSAGARTDTQYF. Full variable domain (rest looked up from reference TRBV7-2 and TRBJ2-3): GAGVSQSPSNKVTEKGKDVELRCDPISGHTALYWYRQSLGQGLEFLIYFQGNSAPDKSGLPSDRFSAERTGGSVSTLTIQRTQQEDSAVYLCASSLGSAGARTDTQYFGPGTRLTVL.